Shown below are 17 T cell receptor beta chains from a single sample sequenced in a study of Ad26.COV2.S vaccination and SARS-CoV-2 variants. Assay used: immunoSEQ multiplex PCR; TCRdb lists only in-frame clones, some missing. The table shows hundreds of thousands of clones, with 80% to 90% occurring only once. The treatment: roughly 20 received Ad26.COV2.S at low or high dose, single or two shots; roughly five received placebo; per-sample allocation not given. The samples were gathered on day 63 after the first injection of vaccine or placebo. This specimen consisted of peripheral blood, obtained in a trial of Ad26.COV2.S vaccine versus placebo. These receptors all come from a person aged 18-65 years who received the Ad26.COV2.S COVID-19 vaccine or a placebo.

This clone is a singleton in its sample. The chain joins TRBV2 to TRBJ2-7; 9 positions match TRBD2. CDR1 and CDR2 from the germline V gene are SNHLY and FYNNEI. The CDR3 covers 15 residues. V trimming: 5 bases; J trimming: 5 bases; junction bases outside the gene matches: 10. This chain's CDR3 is CASSIRGLAVDEQYF. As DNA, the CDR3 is TGTGCCAGCAGTATCCGGGGACTAGCAGTCGACGAGCAGTACTTC.

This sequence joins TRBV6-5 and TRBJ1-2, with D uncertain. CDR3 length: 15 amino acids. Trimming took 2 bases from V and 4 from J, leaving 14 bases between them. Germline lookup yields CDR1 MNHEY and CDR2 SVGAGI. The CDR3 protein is CASSYDAQRGYGYTF. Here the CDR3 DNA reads TGTGCCAGCAGTTACGACGCCCAGCGCGGCTATGGCTACACCTTC.

In DNA, the CDR3 is TGTGCCAGCAGTTACTCCCGGGAACCCTTGAACACTGAAGCTTTCTTT. It yields the protein CASSYSREPLNTEAFF. The J gene is TRBJ1-1, the V gene TRBV6-6; D is ambiguous. Germline values: CDR1 MNHNY, CDR2 SVGAGI (reference sequence). This CDR3 has 16 amino acids. V was pared by 0 bases and J by 0 bases, with 11 bases between.

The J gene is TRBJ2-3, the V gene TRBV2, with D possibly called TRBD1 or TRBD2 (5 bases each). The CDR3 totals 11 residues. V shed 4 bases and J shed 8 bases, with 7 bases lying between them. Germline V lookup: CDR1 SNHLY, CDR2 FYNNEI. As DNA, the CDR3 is TGTGCCAGCAGTGTTGGGGGTACGCAGTATTTT. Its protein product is CASSVGGTQYF.

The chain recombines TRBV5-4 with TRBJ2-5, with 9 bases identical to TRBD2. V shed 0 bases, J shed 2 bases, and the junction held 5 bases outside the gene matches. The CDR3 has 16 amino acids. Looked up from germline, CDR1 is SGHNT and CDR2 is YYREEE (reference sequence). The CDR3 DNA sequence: TGTGCCAGCAGCTTGGTTGGCGGGGGGGTTCAAGAGACCCAGTACTTC. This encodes CASSLVGGGVQETQYF. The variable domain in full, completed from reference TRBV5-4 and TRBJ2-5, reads ETGVTQSPTHLIKTRGQQVTLRCSSQSGHNTVSWYQQALGQGPQFIFQYYREEENGRGNFPPRFSGLQFPNYSSELNVNALELDDSALYLCASSLVGGGVQETQYFGPGTRLLVL.

The DNA for the CDR3 is TGTGCCAGCAGCCAAGACGTACAGGGGGGCTACGAGCAGTACTTC. Amino acids: CASSQDVQGGYEQYF. This chain joins TRBV4-2 and TRBJ2-7; 8 bases are a match to TRBD1. The CDR3 runs to 15 residues. Looked up from germline, CDR1 is LGHNA and CDR2 is YNFKEQ. J lost 3 bases, V lost 0 bases, and 4 bases had no gene match.

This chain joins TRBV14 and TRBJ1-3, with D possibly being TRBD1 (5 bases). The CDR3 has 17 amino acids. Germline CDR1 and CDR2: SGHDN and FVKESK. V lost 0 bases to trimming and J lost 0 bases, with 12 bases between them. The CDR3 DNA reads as TGTGCCAGCAGCCAAGAAAGGGGCGCCTACTCTGGAAACACCATATATTTT. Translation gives CASSQERGAYSGNTIYF.

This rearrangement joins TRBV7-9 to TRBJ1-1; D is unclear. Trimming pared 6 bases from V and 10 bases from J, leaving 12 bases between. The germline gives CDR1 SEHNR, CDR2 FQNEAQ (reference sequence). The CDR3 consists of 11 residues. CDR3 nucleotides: TGTGCCAGCAGATCAGAGGAGGCAGCTTTCTTT. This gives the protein CASRSEEAAFF.

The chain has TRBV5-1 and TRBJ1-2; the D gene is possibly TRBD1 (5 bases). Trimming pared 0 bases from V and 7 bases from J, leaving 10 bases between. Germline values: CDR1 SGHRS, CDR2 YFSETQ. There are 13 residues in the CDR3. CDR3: CASSLGRAAGYTF. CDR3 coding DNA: TGCGCCAGCAGCTTGGGCAGGGCGGCTGGCTACACCTTC.

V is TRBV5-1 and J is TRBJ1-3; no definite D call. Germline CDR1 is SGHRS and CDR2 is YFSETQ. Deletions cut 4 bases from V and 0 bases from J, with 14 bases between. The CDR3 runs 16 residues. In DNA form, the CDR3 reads TGCGCCAGCAGCCCCCAGGCCGGGAACTCTGGAAACACCATATATTTT. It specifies CASSPQAGNSGNTIYF.

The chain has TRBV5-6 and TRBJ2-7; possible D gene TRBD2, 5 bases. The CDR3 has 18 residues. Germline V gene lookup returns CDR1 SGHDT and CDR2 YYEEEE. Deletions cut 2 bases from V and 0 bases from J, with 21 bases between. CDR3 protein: CASSFFFTGSPTSYEQYF. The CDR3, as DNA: TGTGCCAGCAGCTTTTTCTTTACGGGGTCCCCAACCTCCTACGAGCAGTACTTC.

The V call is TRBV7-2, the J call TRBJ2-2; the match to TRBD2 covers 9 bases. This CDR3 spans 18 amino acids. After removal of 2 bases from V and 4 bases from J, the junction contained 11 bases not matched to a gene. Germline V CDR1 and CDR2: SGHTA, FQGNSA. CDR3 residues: CASSLWSSGKFPTGELFF. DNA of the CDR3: TGTGCCAGCAGCTTATGGTCTAGCGGGAAGTTTCCCACCGGGGAGCTGTTTTTT.

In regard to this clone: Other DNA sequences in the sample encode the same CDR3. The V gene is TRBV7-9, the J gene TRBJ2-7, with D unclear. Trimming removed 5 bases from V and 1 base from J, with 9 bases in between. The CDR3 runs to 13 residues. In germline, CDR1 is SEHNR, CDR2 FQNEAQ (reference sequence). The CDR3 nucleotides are TGTGCCAGCAGCCCACGGACGTCCTACGAGCAGTACTTC. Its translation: CASSPRTSYEQYF.

The CDR3 DNA reads as TGTGCCAGCAGCTGGGTGCAAGAGACCCAGTACTTC. It codes for CASSWVQETQYF. The chain joins TRBV7-9 to TRBJ2-5; unclear D gene. Germline V gene lookup returns CDR1 SEHNR and CDR2 FQNEAQ (reference sequence). Trimming took 4 bases from V and 2 from J, leaving 5 bases between them. The CDR3 runs to 12 residues.

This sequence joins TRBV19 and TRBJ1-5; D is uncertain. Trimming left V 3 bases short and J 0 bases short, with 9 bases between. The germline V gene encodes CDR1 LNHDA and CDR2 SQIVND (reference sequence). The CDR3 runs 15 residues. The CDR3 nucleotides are TGTGCCAGTAGTATCGTGGCAGATAGCAATCAGCCCCAGCATTTT. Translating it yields CASSIVADSNQPQHF.

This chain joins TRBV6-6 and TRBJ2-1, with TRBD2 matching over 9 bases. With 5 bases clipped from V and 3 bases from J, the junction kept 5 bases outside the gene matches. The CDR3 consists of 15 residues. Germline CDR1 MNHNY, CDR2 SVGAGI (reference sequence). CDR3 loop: CASSPPSGIYNEQFF. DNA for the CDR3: TGTGCCAGCAGTCCTCCTAGCGGGATCTACAATGAGCAGTTCTTC.

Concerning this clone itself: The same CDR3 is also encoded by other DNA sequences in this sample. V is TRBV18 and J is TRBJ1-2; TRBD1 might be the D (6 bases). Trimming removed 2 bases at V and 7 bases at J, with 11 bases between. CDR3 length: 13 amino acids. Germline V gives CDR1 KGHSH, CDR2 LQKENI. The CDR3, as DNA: TGTGCCAGCTCACCAGACAGGTCCGGTGGCTACACCTTC. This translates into CASSPDRSGGYTF.